The 17 T cell receptor beta chains below were found in one sample sequenced in a study of identical twins. TCRdb redid the calling of the 5' RACE reads with MiXCR, one entry per CDR3 protein. The profile shows hundreds of thousands of distinct CDR3 sequences, 8% to 9% of them singletons. These sequences were also reported in another study, on yellow fever vaccine responses in identical twins.

Sequencing input: memory (CD45RO+) T cells sorted from blood. The origin of the receptors is a woman between 18 and 29 years old in good health.

This chain uses TRBV9 with TRBJ2-3; 10 bases line up with TRBD2. This CDR3 contains 16 residues. V lost 4 bases, J lost 4 bases, and 9 bases stayed unmatched. The germline V gene has CDR1 SGDLS and CDR2 YYNGEE. CDR3 sequence: CASSLSSGRGADTQYF. For the CDR3, the DNA is TGTGCCAGCAGCTTATCTAGCGGGAGAGGGGCAGATACGCAGTATTTT.

Many counts were recorded for this clonotype. CDR3 amino acids: CASSPWSSPDTQYF. CDR3 in DNA: TGTGCCAGCAGCCCCTGGTCAAGTCCAGATACGCAGTATTTT. This chain joins TRBV12-3 or TRBV12-4 and TRBJ2-3; no clear D. Trimming pared 6 bases from V and 4 bases from J, leaving 14 bases between. The CDR3 totals 14 residues.

V usage is TRBV12-3 or TRBV12-4 and J usage is TRBJ1-3, with D unclear. The CDR3 has 13 amino acids. With 3 bases removed from V and 3 bases from J, the gap between germline ends came to 6 bases. CDR3 nucleotides: TGTGCCAGCAGTTTCGCGGGTGGAAACACCATATATTTT. Translated, it gives CASSFAGGNTIYF.

This clonotype was observed a handful of times. J is TRBJ2-3 and V is TRBV20-1; the match to TRBD2 covers 12 bases. J was trimmed by 8 bases and V by 2 bases; bases with no gene match: 8. CDR1 and CDR2 (germline): DFQATT, SNEGSKA (reference sequence). This CDR3 region has 15 residues. CDR3 amino acids: CSARLRLAGVVTQYF. CDR3 nucleotide sequence: TGCAGTGCTAGACTACGACTAGCGGGAGTAGTTACGCAGTATTTT.

The J gene is TRBJ2-7, the V gene TRBV19, with D perhaps matching TRBD2 (6 bases). CDR1 and CDR2 from the germline V gene are LNHDA and SQIVND (reference sequence). V was cut by 4 bases and J by 7 bases, with 14 bases left in between. This CDR3 is built from 13 residues. The CDR3 region is CASSRREGEEQYV. CDR3 bases: TGTGCCAGTAGTAGGAGGGAAGGGGAAGAGCAGTACGTC.

This clonotype was counted ten times or more. The V gene is TRBV5-1, the J gene TRBJ1-4, with D unclear. The ends were cut back, 0 bases at V and 0 bases at J, with 3 bases in the middle. This CDR3 comprises 14 residues. Germline V CDR1 and CDR2: SGHRS, YFSETQ. CDR3 sequence reads: CASSLASTNEKLFF. DNA of the CDR3: TGCGCCAGCAGCTTGGCCTCAACTAATGAAAAACTGTTTTTT. Full variable domain (missing parts from reference TRBV5-1 and TRBJ1-4): KAGVTQTPRYLIKTRGQQVTLSCSPISGHRSVSWYQQTPGQGLQFLFEYFSETQRNKGNFPGRFSGRQFSNSRSEMNVSTLELGDSALYLCASSLASTNEKLFFGSGTQLSVL.

This clonotype was found a few times. The gene calls are TRBV2 and TRBJ2-7; 8 bases line up with TRBD1. V shed 2 bases and J 0 bases; nucleotides not matched to a gene: 3. Germline V lookup: CDR1 SNHLY, CDR2 FYNNEI. The CDR3 has 15 residues. In nucleotides, the CDR3 is TGTGCCAGCAGTGAACGGACAGGGAGCTCCTACGAGCAGTACTTC. It translates to CASSERTGSSYEQYF.

This clonotype was detected only a few times. V usage is TRBV29-1 and J usage is TRBJ2-1; 9 bases line up with TRBD1. V lost 0 bases and J lost 9; bases outside the gene matches: 6. The CDR3 sequence is 14 residues long. Germline V gives CDR1 SQVTM, CDR2 ANQGSEA. The DNA for the CDR3 is TGCAGCGTTGAAGAAGGGACAGGGCGGGGTGAGCAGTTCTTC. Amino acid sequence: CSVEEGTGRGEQFF.

This clonotype was recorded at least ten times. V and J are TRBV29-1 and TRBJ1-1, with D perhaps matching TRBD1 (5 bases). Germline V gene sequence: CDR1 SQVTM, CDR2 ANQGSEA. The CDR3 is made up of 14 amino acids. Trimming cost V 0 bases and J 3 bases, with 11 bases left between them. The CDR3 coding sequence is TGCAGCGTTGAAGAGGGGCAGGACTACACTGAAGCTTTCTTT. Translating gives CSVEEGQDYTEAFF.

This chain connects TRBV11-3 to TRBJ2-5; no clear D. Germline assignment: CDR1 SGHNT and CDR2 YENEEA. The CDR3 is 13 residues long. V was cut by 7 bases and J by 2 bases, with 11 bases left in between. As DNA, the CDR3 is TGTGCCAGCAAGCAAAGCGTACAAGAGACCCAGTACTTC. Its protein is CASKQSVQETQYF.

The chain couples TRBV7-9 to TRBJ2-5, with D perhaps TRBD1 or TRBD2 (5 bases each). The germline gives CDR1 SEHNR, CDR2 FQNEAQ (reference sequence). The CDR3 sequence is 17 residues long. Trimming pared 5 bases from V and 5 bases from J, leaving 24 bases between. The CDR3 here is CASSPGESYRDRETQYF. The CDR3 DNA reads TGTGCCAGCAGCCCGGGTGAGAGCTACCGGGACCGGGAGACCCAGTACTTC.

This chain links TRBV27 with TRBJ2-5; D perhaps matches TRBD2 (7 bases). V lost 5 bases and J 7 bases, leaving 20 bases between the germline ends. Germline V gene sequence: CDR1 MNHEY, CDR2 SMNVEV (reference sequence). This CDR3 region has 15 residues. CDR3 sequence (DNA): TGTGCCAGCAGTAAAGGGGCGGGGGCCCCGCCGACCCAGTACTTC. This gives the protein CASSKGAGAPPTQYF.

V and J are TRBV4-2 and TRBJ2-3; 13 positions agree with TRBD2. Germline CDR1 is LGHNA and CDR2 is YNFKEQ. The CDR3 extends over 18 amino acids. V gave up 4 bases and J gave up 4 bases; unmatched junction bases: 11. As DNA, the CDR3 is TGTGCCAGCAGCCCACTAGCGGGGGGGCCGATGTCGGCAGATACGCAGTATTTT. As protein: CASSPLAGGPMSADTQYF.

The table lists this clonotype with many counts. In DNA form, the CDR3 reads TGTGCCAGCAGTTTATCTTCAGGGTCGGGTCAGCCCCAGCATTTT. Translation: CASSLSSGSGQPQHF. This chain connects TRBV12-3 or TRBV12-4 to TRBJ1-5; a weak D match, TRBD1 (5 bases). The CDR3 runs 15 residues. Between the trimmed V and J ends, which lost 2 bases and 6 bases, there was a span of 14 bases.

The CDR3 DNA is TGTGCCAGCAGCTTAGTAGTAGGGATCTACAATGAGCAGTTCTTC. It is translated as CASSLVVGIYNEQFF. The V gene is TRBV7-8, the J gene TRBJ2-1, with D hard to call. The germline V gene has CDR1 SGHVS and CDR2 FQNEAQ. V was cut by 1 base and J by 3 bases, with 10 bases left in between. The CDR3 has 15 residues.

The chain joins TRBV27 to TRBJ1-5, with a weak D call TRBD1 (6 bases). The CDR3 is made up of 16 amino acids. With 0 bases removed from V and 2 bases from J, the gap between germline ends came to 11 bases. CDR1 MNHEY and CDR2 SMNVEV come from the germline V gene (reference sequence). The CDR3 coding sequence is TGTGCCAGCAGTTTATCGGGGGGCAGGGGCAATCAGCCCCAGCATTTT. Translating it yields CASSLSGGRGNQPQHF.

CDR3 coding DNA: TGTGCCAGCAGCCAATCGGGAGTCCAAGAGACCCAGTACTTC. This encodes CASSQSGVQETQYF. The rearrangement links TRBV16 to TRBJ2-5; D may be TRBD2 (5 bases). The CDR3 totals 14 residues. Looked up from germline, CDR1 is KGHSY and CDR2 is FQNENV. V lost 0 bases to trimming and J lost 1 base, with 6 bases between them. The full variable domain, with the rest looked up from reference TRBV16 and TRBJ2-5, is GEEVAQTPKHLVRGEGQKAKLYCAPIKGHSYVFWYQQVLKNEFKFLISFQNENVFDETGMPKERFSAKCLPNSPCSLEIQATKLEDSAVYFCASSQSGVQETQYFGPGTRLLVL.